This entry lists 26 T cell receptor beta chains sequenced from one sample in a study of blood T cell repertoires in COVID-19. Using immunoSEQ multiplex PCR, the repertoire was profiled, and TCRdb retains in-frame clones only, with some absent. The sample yields 150,000 to 250,000 clones, 75% to 85% seen once. What was sequenced was PBMCs or T cells enriched from blood (not recorded which). The receptor set was obtained from a middle-aged man who had recovered from COVID-19.

The genes are TRBV7-8 and TRBJ1-1; D is perhaps TRBD1 (6 bases). Germline loops: CDR1 SGHVS, CDR2 FQNEAQ. The CDR3 runs to 14 residues. V was trimmed by 5 bases and J by 4 bases, leaving 14 bases between them. The CDR3 sequence: CASSTGFRGTEAFF. The CDR3 coding sequence is TGTGCCAGCAGCACAGGGTTTCGGGGCACTGAAGCTTTCTTT.

This rearrangement joins TRBV3-1 (or the pseudogene TRBV3-2) to TRBJ1-3; a possible D gene is TRBD1 (5 bases). V lost 4 bases, J lost 2 bases, and 18 bases lay in between. The CDR3 spans 17 residues. The V gene's germline CDR1 is LGHDT and CDR2 YNNKEL (reference sequence). The CDR3 sequence is CASSRQSLGGAGNTIYF. Written as DNA, the CDR3 is TGTGCCAGCAGCCGCCAGTCCCTCGGGGGAGCTGGAAACACCATATATTTT.

This chain joins TRBV5-6 and TRBJ2-3, with TRBD2 matching 8 bases. The CDR3 runs 17 residues. V shed 2 bases and J 5 bases; nucleotides not matched to a gene: 13. Germline lookup yields CDR1 SGHDT and CDR2 YYEEEE. CDR3 sequence (DNA): TGTGCCAGCAGCTTTAGCGGGGCACGAAGCATAGAAGATACGCAGTATTTT. Translating it yields CASSFSGARSIEDTQYF.

In this sample, this clone turned up once. The rearrangement links TRBV7-9 to TRBJ2-2; TRBD1 agrees at 8 bases. Germline CDR1 SEHNR, CDR2 FQNEAQ (reference sequence). This CDR3 contains 16 residues. The V gene end was trimmed by 5 bases and the J gene end by 7 bases; junction bases not matched to a gene: 12. CDR3: CASSHPGGSFVGELFF. CDR3 sequence (DNA): TGTGCCAGCAGCCATCCAGGGGGCAGTTTCGTCGGGGAGCTGTTTTTT.

The V call is TRBV6-5, the J call TRBJ1-5; unclear D gene. The CDR3 is 15 amino acids. The germline V gene has CDR1 MNHEY and CDR2 SVGAGI. Trimming cost V 6 bases and J 1 base, with 13 bases left between them. As DNA, the CDR3 is TGTGCCAGCAGGATGTGGGAGGGCAGCAATCAGCCCCAGCATTTT. As protein: CASRMWEGSNQPQHF.

V gene TRBV24-1 combines with J gene TRBJ1-2; D is undetermined. This CDR3 is built from 14 residues. Trimming took 4 bases from V and 2 from J, leaving 10 bases between them. Germline V CDR1 and CDR2: KGHDR, SFDVKD. CDR3 DNA: TGTGCCACCAGTGACAGTACGATCAACTATGGCTACACCTTC. It yields the protein CATSDSTINYGYTF.

The chain employs TRBV7-2 and TRBJ1-1; 9 nucleotides agree with TRBD1. The CDR3 runs 15 residues. Germline V lookup: CDR1 SGHTA, CDR2 FQGNSA. Trimming at V came to 3 bases and at J to 4 bases, leaving 6 bases not matched to a gene. The CDR3 reads CASSFLGTGRTEAFF. The CDR3 nucleotides are TGTGCCAGCAGCTTTCTGGGGACAGGGCGCACTGAAGCTTTCTTT.

The chain uses TRBV7-9 and TRBJ2-1; 13 bases are a match to TRBD2. The CDR3 is 17 amino acids. Trimming cost V 5 bases and J 7 bases; bases outside gene matches: 11. Germline CDR1 and CDR2: SEHNR and FQNEAQ (reference sequence). The CDR3: CASSQLTGLAGRNEQFF. Here the CDR3 DNA reads TGTGCCAGCAGCCAATTGACGGGACTAGCGGGGAGAAATGAGCAGTTCTTC.

This clone appeared a few times. The chain is built from TRBV4-2 and TRBJ2-7; 10 bases are shared with TRBD2. V dropped 1 base and J dropped 3; count of bases not matched to a gene: 6. The germline gives CDR1 LGHNA, CDR2 YNFKEQ. The CDR3 extends over 16 amino acids. CDR3 protein: CASSQAVASGSYEQYF. DNA of the CDR3: TGTGCCAGCAGCCAAGCGGTTGCTAGCGGGAGCTACGAGCAGTACTTC.

J is TRBJ1-2 and V is TRBV28; 7 bases are a match to TRBD1. V dropped 5 bases and J dropped 1; count of bases not matched to a gene: 13. Germline assignment: CDR1 MDHEN and CDR2 SYDVKM. This CDR3 is 17 amino acids long. The CDR3 DNA follows: TGTGCCAGCAGTCTCACCGCGACAGGGCTGATTAACTATGGCTACACCTTC. Protein: CASSLTATGLINYGYTF.

J is TRBJ2-1 and V is TRBV2; the D is unclear. CDR1 SNHLY and CDR2 FYNNEI come from the germline V gene. CDR3 length equals 19 residues. V was clipped by 7 bases and J by 0 bases, with 25 bases between them. CDR3 sequence reads: CASTLPEDGPTSSYNEQFF. As DNA, the CDR3 is TGTGCCAGCACTCTCCCCGAGGATGGCCCCACCAGCTCCTACAATGAGCAGTTCTTC.

J is TRBJ2-6 and V is TRBV4-1; D is undetermined. Between the trimmed V and J ends, which lost 0 bases and 0 bases, there was a span of 9 bases. CDR1 MGHRA and CDR2 YSYEKL come from the germline V gene. The CDR3 extends over 17 amino acids. CDR3 amino acids: CASSQDITFSGANVLTF. The CDR3 DNA is TGCGCCAGCAGCCAAGATATCACTTTCTCTGGGGCCAACGTCCTGACTTTC.

This chain links TRBV7-2 with TRBJ2-1; D is perhaps TRBD1 (5 bases). The germline V and J ends were trimmed by 5 bases and 0 bases, with 11 bases remaining between them. Germline assignment: CDR1 SGHTA and CDR2 FQGNSA. This CDR3 region has 15 residues. The CDR3 DNA reads TGTGCCAGCAGCCCAGACAGAACCTCCTACAATGAGCAGTTCTTC. It translates to CASSPDRTSYNEQFF.

This clone has just one count. The J gene is TRBJ2-5, the V gene TRBV19; TRBD2 might be the D (6 bases). The germline V gene has CDR1 LNHDA and CDR2 SQIVND (reference sequence). Trimming took off 1 base at V and 1 base at J, with 13 bases between the two ends. CDR3 size: 16 residues. DNA for the CDR3: TGTGCCAGTAGTATAGTTCAGAGTAGCGGCCAAGAGACCCAGTACTTC. This translates into CASSIVQSSGQETQYF.

The V call is TRBV29-1, the J call TRBJ2-5; D might be TRBD2 (6 bases). The CDR3 extends over 12 amino acids. CDR1 and CDR2 from the germline V gene are SQVTM and ANQGSEA. Trimming stripped 3 bases from V and 2 bases from J, with 7 bases between. The CDR3 sequence: CSVDGGQETQYF. DNA for the CDR3: TGCAGCGTTGACGGAGGGCAAGAGACCCAGTACTTC. Complete variable domain (other parts from reference TRBV29-1 and TRBJ2-5): SAVISQKPSRDICQRGTSLTIQCQVDSQVTMMFWYRQQPGQSLTLIATANQGSEATYESGFVIDKFPISRPNLTFSTLTVSNMSPEDSSIYLCSVDGGQETQYFGPGTRLLVL.

The chain combines TRBV6-5 with TRBJ1-5; TRBD1 is a possible D gene (5 bases). With 0 bases removed from V and 6 bases from J, the gap between germline ends came to 9 bases. Germline CDR1 MNHEY, CDR2 SVGAGI. CDR3 length: 14 residues. CDR3 DNA: TGTGCCAGCAGTTACTCCCCTAGGGGTCAGCCCCAGCATTTT. Amino acids: CASSYSPRGQPQHF.

V usage is TRBV19 and J usage is TRBJ2-5; the D gene is possibly TRBD2 (6 bases). This CDR3 is built from 15 residues. Germline values: CDR1 LNHDA, CDR2 SQIVND (reference sequence). V dropped 1 base and J dropped 5 bases, with 14 bases sitting between them. The CDR3 DNA sequence: TGTGCCAGTAGTATAGTGGCAGGGAGCGGGGAGACCCAGTACTTC. Translation gives CASSIVAGSGETQYF.

CDR3 sequence (DNA): TGTGCCAGCACTCCCGGGACAGCGACCTACTACGAGCAGTACGTC. Translated, it gives CASTPGTATYYEQYV. The rearrangement joins TRBV6-5 to TRBJ2-7, with 7 bases fitting TRBD1. V lost 7 bases and J lost 3; bases outside the gene matches: 12. The CDR3 extends over 15 amino acids. The germline V gene encodes CDR1 MNHEY and CDR2 SVGAGI.

The chain employs TRBV9 and TRBJ1-1; TRBD1 agrees at 8 bases. This CDR3 has 14 amino acids. V gave up 4 bases and J gave up 0 bases; unmatched junction bases: 2. CDR1 SGDLS and CDR2 YYNGEE come from the germline V gene. CDR3 bases: TGTGCCAGCAGCATACAGGGGGTGAACACTGAAGCTTTCTTT. This gives the protein CASSIQGVNTEAFF.

The chain is built from TRBV6-5 and TRBJ1-5, with D uncertain. The ends were cut back, 9 bases at V and 3 bases at J, with 12 bases in the middle. CDR3 size: 13 residues. CDR1 and CDR2 from the germline V gene are MNHEY and SVGAGI. The CDR3, as DNA: TGTGCCAGTCAGCGGGATTTCAATCAGCCCCAGCATTTT. This sequence encodes CASQRDFNQPQHF.

The chain joins TRBV5-8 to TRBJ2-7, with D unresolved. V shed 1 base and J shed 0 bases, with 8 bases lying between them. Germline CDR1 is SGHTS and CDR2 is YDEGEE. This CDR3 contains 14 residues. The CDR3 sequence: CASSLRRSSYEQYV. The DNA for the CDR3 is TGTGCCAGCAGCTTGCGACGGAGCTCCTACGAGCAGTACGTC.

The chain links TRBV2 to TRBJ2-7; 10 bases are a match to TRBD1. Trimming took 7 bases from V and 1 from J; bases not matched to a gene: 4. Germline V lookup: CDR1 SNHLY, CDR2 FYNNEI. The length of the CDR3 is 14 residues. In DNA, the CDR3 is TGTGCCAGCAACACGGGACAGGGGTCCTACGAGCAGTACGTC. Protein sequence: CASNTGQGSYEQYV.

V is TRBV5-1 and J is TRBJ2-7; 10 nucleotides match TRBD1. This CDR3 comprises 16 residues. V dropped 4 bases and J dropped 6; count of bases not matched to a gene: 13. In germline, CDR1 is SGHRS, CDR2 YFSETQ. The CDR3 sequence is CASSMLGQGSTVEQYF. CDR3 nucleotides: TGCGCCAGCAGCATGCTGGGACAGGGGTCAACTGTCGAGCAGTACTTC.

This rearrangement joins TRBV6-1 to TRBJ2-7; TRBD2 matches 10 bases. Per the germline V gene, CDR1 is MNHNS and CDR2 is SASEGT. V shed 3 bases and J 7 bases; nucleotides not matched to a gene: 9. The CDR3 is made up of 15 amino acids. The chain's CDR3 is CASSEPSGSLGEQYV. The CDR3 DNA sequence: TGTGCCAGCAGTGAGCCTAGCGGGAGCTTGGGAGAGCAGTACGTC.

This clone came up a few times. CDR3 sequence (DNA): TGCGCCAGCAGCCAAGACTTAGCGGGAGGGCCGGGAGATACGCAGTATTTT. It is translated as CASSQDLAGGPGDTQYF. This chain uses TRBV4-3 with TRBJ2-3; 11 bases line up with TRBD2. Germline CDR1 is LGHNA and CDR2 is YSLEER. The CDR3 runs 17 residues. The V and J ends lost 0 bases and 5 bases, in that order; junction bases with no gene match: 7.

This clone appeared a few times. V usage is TRBV5-5 and J usage is TRBJ2-7; TRBD2 matches at 8 bases. Unmatched junction bases numbered 8, after V lost 4 bases and J lost 2 bases. CDR3 length: 15 residues. Germline CDR1 is SGHKS and CDR2 is YYEKEE (reference sequence). The CDR3 sequence: CASSPLIAGTYEQYF. In DNA, the CDR3 is TGTGCCAGCAGCCCACTTATAGCGGGGACCTACGAGCAGTACTTC. Complete variable domain (other parts from reference TRBV5-5 and TRBJ2-7): DAGVTQSPTHLIKTRGQQVTLRCSPISGHKSVSWYQQVLGQGPQFIFQYYEKEERGRGNFPDRFSARQFPNYSSELNVNALLLGDSALYLCASSPLIAGTYEQYFGPGTRLTVT.